The present T cell receptor beta chain was sequenced within a study of identical twins. Template switching created a universal primer site, and the cDNA included unique molecular identifiers. Each CDR3 protein is one row after TCRdb ran MiXCR on the 5' RACE reads. The table shows 500,000 to 700,000 distinct CDR3 sequences, with 7.1% occurring only once. With 8 bases clipped from V and 1 base from J, the junction kept 7 bases outside the gene matches. The CDR3 spans 14 residues. Germline CDR1 is PRHDT and CDR2 is FYEKMQ (reference sequence). Separately, the same data were catalogued under a study of yellow fever vaccine responses in identical twins.

V usage is TRBV13 and J usage is TRBJ1-1, with 7 bases lining up with TRBD1. The source material was PBMCs. The sequence derives from a woman between 18 and 29 years old in good health. CDR3 sequence (DNA): TGTGCCAGCGCCCCCGGACAGGCGAACACTGAAGCTTTCTTT. Translating gives CASAPGQANTEAFF.